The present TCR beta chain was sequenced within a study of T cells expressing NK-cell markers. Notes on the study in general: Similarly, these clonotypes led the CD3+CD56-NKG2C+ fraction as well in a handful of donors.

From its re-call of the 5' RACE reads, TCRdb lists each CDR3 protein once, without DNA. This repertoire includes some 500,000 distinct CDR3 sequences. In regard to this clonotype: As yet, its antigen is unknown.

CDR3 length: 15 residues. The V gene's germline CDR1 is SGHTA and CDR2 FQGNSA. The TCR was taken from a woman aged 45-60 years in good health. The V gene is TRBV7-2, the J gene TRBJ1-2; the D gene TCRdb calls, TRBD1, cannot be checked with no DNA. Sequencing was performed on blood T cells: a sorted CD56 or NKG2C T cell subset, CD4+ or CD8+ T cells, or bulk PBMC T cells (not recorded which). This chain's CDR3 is CASSASGTVNYGYTF.